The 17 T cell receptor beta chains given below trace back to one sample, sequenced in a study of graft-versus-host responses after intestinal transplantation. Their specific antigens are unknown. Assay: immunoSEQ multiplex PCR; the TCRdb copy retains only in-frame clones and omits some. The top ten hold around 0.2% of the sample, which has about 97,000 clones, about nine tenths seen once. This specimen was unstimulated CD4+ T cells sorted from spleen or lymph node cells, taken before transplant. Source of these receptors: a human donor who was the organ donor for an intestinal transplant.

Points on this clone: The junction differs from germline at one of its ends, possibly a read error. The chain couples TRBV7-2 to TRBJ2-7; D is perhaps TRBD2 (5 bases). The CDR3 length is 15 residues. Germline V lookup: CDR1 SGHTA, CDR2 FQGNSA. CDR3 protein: CASSLAGVGPDEQHF. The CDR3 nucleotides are TGTGCCAGCAGCTTAGCCGGGGTAGGGCCTGACGAGCAGCACTTC.

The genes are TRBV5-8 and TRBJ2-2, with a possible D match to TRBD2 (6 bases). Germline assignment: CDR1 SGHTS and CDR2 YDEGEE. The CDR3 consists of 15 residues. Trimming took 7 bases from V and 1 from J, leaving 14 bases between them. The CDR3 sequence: CASAIETRNTGELFF. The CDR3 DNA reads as TGTGCCAGCGCCATCGAGACTAGGAACACCGGGGAGCTGTTTTTT. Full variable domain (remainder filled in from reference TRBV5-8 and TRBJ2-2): EAGVTQSPTHLIKTRGQQATLRCSPISGHTSVYWYQQALGLGLQFLLWYDEGEERNRGNFPPRFSGRQFPNYSSELNVNALELEDSALYLCASAIETRNTGELFFGEGSRLTVL.

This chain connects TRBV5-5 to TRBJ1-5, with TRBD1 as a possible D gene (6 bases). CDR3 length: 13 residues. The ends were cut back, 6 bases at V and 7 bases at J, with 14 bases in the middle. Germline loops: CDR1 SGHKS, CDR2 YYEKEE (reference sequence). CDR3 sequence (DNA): TGTGCCAGCACCTCAGGGGTTGGGCAGCCCCAGCATTTT. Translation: CASTSGVGQPQHF.

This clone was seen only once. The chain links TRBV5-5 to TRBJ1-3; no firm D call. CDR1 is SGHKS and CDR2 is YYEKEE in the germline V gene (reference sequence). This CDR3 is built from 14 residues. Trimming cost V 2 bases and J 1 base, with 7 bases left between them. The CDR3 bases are TGTGCCAGCAGCTTCCAGGCATCTGGAAACACCATATATTTT. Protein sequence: CASSFQASGNTIYF.

The CDR3, as DNA: TGTGCCAGCAGCGTAATGATGGCCGGGACTAGTAATGAGCAGTTCTTC. Its translation is CASSVMMAGTSNEQFF. The V call is TRBV9, the J call TRBJ2-1; 8 bases fit TRBD2. V shed 1 base, J shed 7 bases, and the junction held 10 bases outside the gene matches. CDR1 is SGDLS and CDR2 is YYNGEE in the germline V gene. The CDR3 covers 16 residues.

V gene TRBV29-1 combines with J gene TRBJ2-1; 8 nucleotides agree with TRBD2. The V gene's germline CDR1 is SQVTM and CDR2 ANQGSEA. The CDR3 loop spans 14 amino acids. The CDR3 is CRGGAGSWLGGQFF. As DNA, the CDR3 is TGCCGGGGGGGTGCGGGGAGCTGGTTAGGAGGGCAGTTCTTC.

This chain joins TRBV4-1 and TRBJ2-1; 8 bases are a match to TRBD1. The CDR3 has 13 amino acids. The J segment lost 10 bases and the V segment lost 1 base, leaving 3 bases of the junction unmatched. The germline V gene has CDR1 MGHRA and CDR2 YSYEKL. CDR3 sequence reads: CASSQGRTGEQFF. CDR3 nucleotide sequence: TGCGCCAGCAGCCAAGGGCGGACAGGGGAGCAGTTCTTC.

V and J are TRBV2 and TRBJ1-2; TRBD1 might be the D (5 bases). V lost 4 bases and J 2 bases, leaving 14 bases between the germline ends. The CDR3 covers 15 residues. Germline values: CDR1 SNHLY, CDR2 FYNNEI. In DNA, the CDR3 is TGTGCCAGCAGTGGGGGCGGGGAGGGGAACTATGGCTACACCTTC. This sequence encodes CASSGGGEGNYGYTF.

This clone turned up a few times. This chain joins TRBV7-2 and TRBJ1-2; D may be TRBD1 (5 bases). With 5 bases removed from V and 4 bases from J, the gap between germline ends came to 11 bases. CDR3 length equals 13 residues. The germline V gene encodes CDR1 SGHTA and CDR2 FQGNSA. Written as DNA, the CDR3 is TGTGCCAGCAGCCAGGGTGGCGGCTATGGCTACACCTTC. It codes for CASSQGGGYGYTF.

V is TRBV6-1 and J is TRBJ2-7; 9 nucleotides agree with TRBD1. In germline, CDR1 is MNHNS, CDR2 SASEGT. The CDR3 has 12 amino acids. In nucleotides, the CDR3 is TGTGCCAGCAGTCGGACAGGGGTCCCCCCTCTGGTC. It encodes CASSRTGVPPLV.

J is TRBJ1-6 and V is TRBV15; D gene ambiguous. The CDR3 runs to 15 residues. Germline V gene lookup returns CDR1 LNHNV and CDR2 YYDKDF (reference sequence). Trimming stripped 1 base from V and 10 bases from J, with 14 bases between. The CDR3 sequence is CATSRVAGGWSPLHF. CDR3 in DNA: TGTGCCACCAGCAGAGTGGCAGGTGGTTGGTCACCCCTCCACTTT.

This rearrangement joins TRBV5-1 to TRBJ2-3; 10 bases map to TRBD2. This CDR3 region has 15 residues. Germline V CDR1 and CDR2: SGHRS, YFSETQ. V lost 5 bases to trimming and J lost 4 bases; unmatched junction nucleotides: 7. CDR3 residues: CASRGSGGAPDTQYF. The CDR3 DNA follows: TGCGCCAGCAGAGGGAGCGGGGGGGCACCAGATACGCAGTATTTT.

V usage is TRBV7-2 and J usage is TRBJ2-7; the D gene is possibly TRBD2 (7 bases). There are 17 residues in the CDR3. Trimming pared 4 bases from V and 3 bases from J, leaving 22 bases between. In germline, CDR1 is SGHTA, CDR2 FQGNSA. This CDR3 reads CASSSGEGGHRGYEQYF. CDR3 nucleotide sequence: TGTGCCAGCAGCTCCGGGGAGGGGGGGCACAGAGGCTACGAGCAGTACTTC. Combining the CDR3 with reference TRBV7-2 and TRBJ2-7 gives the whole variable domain GAGVSQSPSNKVTEKGKDVELRCDPISGHTALYWYRQSLGQGLEFLIYFQGNSAPDKSGLPSDRFSAERTGGSVSTLTIQRTQQEDSAVYLCASSSGEGGHRGYEQYFGPGTRLTVT.

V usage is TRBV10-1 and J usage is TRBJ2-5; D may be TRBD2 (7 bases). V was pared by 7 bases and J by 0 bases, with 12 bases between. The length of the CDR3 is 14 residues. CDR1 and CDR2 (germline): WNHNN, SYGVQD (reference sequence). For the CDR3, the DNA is TGCGCCAGCATCGCGGGGGCCAACCAAGAGACCCAGTACTTC. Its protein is CASIAGANQETQYF.

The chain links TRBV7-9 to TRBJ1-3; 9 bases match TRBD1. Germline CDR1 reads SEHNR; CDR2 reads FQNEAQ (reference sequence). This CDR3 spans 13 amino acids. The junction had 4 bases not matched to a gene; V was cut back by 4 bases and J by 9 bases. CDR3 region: CASSSVTGGTIYF. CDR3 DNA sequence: TGTGCCAGCAGCTCCGTGACAGGGGGCACCATATATTTT.

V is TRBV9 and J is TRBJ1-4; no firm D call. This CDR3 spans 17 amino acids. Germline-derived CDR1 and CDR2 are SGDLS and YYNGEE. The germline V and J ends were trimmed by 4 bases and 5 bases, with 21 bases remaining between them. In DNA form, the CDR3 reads TGTGCCAGCAGCCCAGCAGCCCTAGCAGCCCCGAATGAAAAACTGTTTTTT. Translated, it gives CASSPAALAAPNEKLFF.

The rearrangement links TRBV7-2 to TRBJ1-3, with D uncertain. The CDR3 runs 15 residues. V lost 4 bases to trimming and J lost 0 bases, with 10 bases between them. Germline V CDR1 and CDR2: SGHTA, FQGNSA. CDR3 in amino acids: CASSSPGASGNTIYF. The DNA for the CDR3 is TGTGCCAGCAGCTCCCCAGGCGCCTCTGGAAACACCATATATTTT.